Here is one T cell receptor beta chain with its context. The antigen is undetermined. This entry comes from a study of T cells in lung cancer brain metastases. Study conclusions and caveats: FFPE DNA fragmentation may have prevented retrieving the complete T cell repertoire.

The CDR3 consists of 15 residues. V gave up 6 bases and J gave up 2 bases, with 17 bases separating them. CDR1 SNHLY and CDR2 FYNNEI come from the germline V gene. Some clones are missing from TCRdb's copy, which holds only in-frame ones; the method was immunoSEQ multiplex PCR. The top ten hold approximately 4.4% of the sample, which has thousands of clones, about nine tenths seen once. The genes are TRBV2 and TRBJ2-7; tentative D call: TRBD2 (6 bases). This receptor was identified in a woman aged 50 to 60 with non-small cell lung cancer. Sequencing was done on a sample of tumor tissue from the primary lung tumor. The CDR3, as DNA: TGTGCCAGCAGGAGGGGACTGGCGGCCACCTACGAGCAGTACTTC. Translated, it gives CASRRGLAATYEQYF.